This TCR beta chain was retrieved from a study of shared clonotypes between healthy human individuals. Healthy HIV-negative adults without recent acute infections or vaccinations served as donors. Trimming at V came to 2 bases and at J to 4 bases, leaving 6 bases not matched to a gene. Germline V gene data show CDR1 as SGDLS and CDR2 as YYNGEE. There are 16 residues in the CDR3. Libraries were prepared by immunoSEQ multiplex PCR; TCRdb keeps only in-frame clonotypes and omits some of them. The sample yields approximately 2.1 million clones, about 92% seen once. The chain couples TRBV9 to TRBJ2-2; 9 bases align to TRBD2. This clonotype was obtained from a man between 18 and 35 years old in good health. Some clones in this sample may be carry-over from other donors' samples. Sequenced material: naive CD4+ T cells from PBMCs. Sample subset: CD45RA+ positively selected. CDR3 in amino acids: CASSVGLAGITGELFF. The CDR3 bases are TGTGCCAGCAGCGTTGGGCTAGCGGGAATCACCGGGGAGCTGTTTTTT.